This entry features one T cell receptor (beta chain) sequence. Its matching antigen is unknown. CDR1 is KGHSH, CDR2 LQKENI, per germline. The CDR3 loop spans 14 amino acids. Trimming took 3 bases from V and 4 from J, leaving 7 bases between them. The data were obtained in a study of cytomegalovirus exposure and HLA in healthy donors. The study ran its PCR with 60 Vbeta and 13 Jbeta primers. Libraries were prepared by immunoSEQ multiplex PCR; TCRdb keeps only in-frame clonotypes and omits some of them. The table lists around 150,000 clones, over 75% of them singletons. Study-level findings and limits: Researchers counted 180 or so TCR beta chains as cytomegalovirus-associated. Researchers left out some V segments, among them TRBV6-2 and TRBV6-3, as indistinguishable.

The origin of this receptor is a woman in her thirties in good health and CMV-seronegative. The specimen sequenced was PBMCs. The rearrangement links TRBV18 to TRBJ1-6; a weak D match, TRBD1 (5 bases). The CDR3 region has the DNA TGTGCCAGCTCACCGAGACAGTATAATTCACCCCTCCACTTT. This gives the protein CASSPRQYNSPLHF. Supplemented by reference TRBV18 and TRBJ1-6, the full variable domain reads NAGVMQNPRHLVRRRGQEARLRCSPMKGHSHVYWYRQLPEEGLKFMVYLQKENIIDESGMPKERFSAEFPKEGPSILRIQQVVRGDSAAYFCASSPRQYNSPLHFGNGTRLTVT.